This T cell receptor (beta chain) comes out of a study of blood T cell repertoires in COVID-19 (dated by TCRdb to about 2020). Looking at the study overall: Samples covering the acute and convalescent phases of COVID-19 were provided by collaborators in the United States, Italy and Spain. The prospective study material was composed of cDNA or gDNA derived from T cells, B-cell-depleted T cells, or PBMCs. The dataset comprised deeply sampled blood TCRbeta repertoires from subjects exposed to, actively infected with, or recovered from COVID-19. The repertoires were released in a freely available public database intended as a resource for research on the immune response to SARS-CoV-2. Samples were obtained from the ongoing ImmuneRACE study (first 160 participants) and from approximately 1,200 subjects provided by 6 global collaborators. The sample metadata nearly always contained a de-identified subject ID, COVID-19 status, age in years and sex. Where available, HLA class I and class II types were taken from metadata supplied by the sample provider and were not determined by assay-based typing. Overall study outcomes, separate from this receptor: The amount of clinical and demographic metadata varied by source and participant and was provided uncurated.

Regarding this clone: Its antigen is unknown. No much larger clone exists at a distance of one base, and base qualities are not known.

Sequences LNHDA (CDR1) and SQIVND (CDR2) are obtained from the germline V gene (reference sequence). The V end gives up 6 bases and the J end 9 bases, leaving 6 bases in the junction not matched to a gene. Inclusive of the bounding cysteine and phenylalanine, the CDR3 is 13 residues long. The CDR3 DNA has 39 bases and is translated from base 1. Collaborating institutions collected whole blood in K2EDTA tubes following their own protocols. For TCRbeta analysis, collaborator samples were shipped as frozen whole blood, as isolated PBMCs, or as DNA extracted from either sample type. TCRbeta CDR3 regions were amplified from genomic DNA using the immunoSEQ Assay, a bias-controlled multiplex PCR. In the paper's pipeline: The number of nucleated cells in each sample was estimated by amplification of reference gene primers within the assay. To quantify the absolute abundance of each unique TCRbeta CDR3 rearrangement, sequence reads were collapsed and filtered. For each sample, productive Simpson clonality was calculated as the square root of Simpson's diversity index across productive rearrangements. TCRdb limited this immuneACCESS table to in-frame rearrangements with V and J called. A share of clones is missing; checked studies link under half to unresolved V genes, and the rest is unexplained. The V and J calls and clone size are taken from that table; D and trimming were inferred from the DNA. This sample lists tens of thousands of clones; over 75% were detected once. The top ten constitute approximately 14% of the sample.

Recombination connected TRBV19 to TRBJ1-3; 9 central bases correspond to TRBD1. The sequenced sample consisted of peripheral blood. The receptor was isolated from a woman in her sixties or seventies with active COVID-19. The CDR3 here reads CASRGQGIGTIYF. The DNA sequence is TGTGCCAGTAGGGGACAGGGAATCGGCACCATATATTTT.